The 24 T cell receptor beta chains in this list originate from one sample, sequenced in a study of T cells in localized non-small cell lung cancer. This table comes from immunoSEQ multiplex PCR, and its TCRdb copy is limited to in-frame clones, with some not included. The table lists roughly 50,000 clones, roughly nine tenths of them singletons. Sample: peripheral blood, taken before any cancer treatment. The receptors derive from a man aged 40 to 70 with stage I lung adenocarcinoma.

This chain joins TRBV5-8 and TRBJ2-3; D gene unclear. The CDR3 is 14 residues long. The germline gives CDR1 SGHTS, CDR2 YDEGEE. V was clipped by 0 bases and J by 3 bases, with 8 bases between them. In DNA form, the CDR3 reads TGTGCCAGCAGCTTGGACCCGGGTACAGATACGCAGTATTTT. This sequence encodes CASSLDPGTDTQYF.

This chain uses TRBV5-5 with TRBJ1-2; D gene uncertain. Germline CDR1 and CDR2: SGHKS and YYEKEE (reference sequence). Trimming took 1 base from V and 1 from J, leaving 8 bases between them. This CDR3 region has 14 residues. CDR3 loop: CASSLPAVNYGYTF. In DNA, the CDR3 is TGTGCCAGCAGCTTGCCAGCGGTTAACTATGGCTACACCTTC.

This clone was observed a single time. This chain links TRBV5-1 with TRBJ2-3; TRBD2 matches 10 bases. The CDR3 has 16 residues. Trimming removed 0 bases from V and 3 bases from J; junction bases left unmatched: 4. Germline values: CDR1 SGHRS, CDR2 YFSETQ. Here the CDR3 reads CASSLAGTSETDTQYF. The CDR3 DNA reads as TGCGCCAGCAGCTTGGCCGGGACTAGCGAAACAGATACGCAGTATTTT.

This clone was seen more than once but under ten times. The rearrangement uses TRBV15 and TRBJ1-1, with D tentatively TRBD1 (5 bases). This CDR3 is built from 16 residues. Between the trimmed V and J ends, which lost 3 bases and 8 bases, there was a span of 22 bases. Germline V gives CDR1 LNHNV, CDR2 YYDKDF (reference sequence). The CDR3: CATSSHISGPREEAFF. In nucleotides, the CDR3 is TGTGCCACCAGCAGCCACATATCGGGACCGAGAGAAGAAGCTTTCTTT.

V usage is TRBV19 and J usage is TRBJ1-2; no definite D call. The ends were cut back, 7 bases at V and 4 bases at J, with 13 bases in the middle. CDR1 and CDR2 (germline): LNHDA, SQIVND (reference sequence). There are 13 residues in the CDR3. The DNA of the CDR3 is TGTGCCAGTACCGCCCTCGTTACCTATGGCTACACCTTC. Protein: CASTALVTYGYTF.

A word on this clone: Other nucleotide sequences in the sample specify the same CDR3. The rearrangement links TRBV11-1 to TRBJ1-1; the D is unclear. The V end was cut by 6 bases, the J end by 2 bases, with 10 bases between. The CDR3 is made up of 13 amino acids. CDR1 and CDR2 from the germline V gene are SGHAT and FQDESV (reference sequence). The CDR3: CASSLNRNTEAFF. CDR3 DNA: TGTGCCAGCAGTCTCAACAGAAACACTGAAGCTTTCTTT.

The chain employs TRBV18 and TRBJ1-1, with D possibly TRBD1 on 6 matching bases. Trimming removed 3 bases from V and 4 bases from J, with 15 bases in between. This CDR3 has 15 residues. Germline V lookup: CDR1 KGHSH, CDR2 LQKENI. CDR3 nucleotides: TGTGCCAGCTCACCCGCCGGCAGGGGTATCACTGAAGCTTTCTTT. Translated, it gives CASSPAGRGITEAFF.

This clone showed up just a few times. The rearrangement links TRBV11-3 to TRBJ2-1, with unresolved D. Germline CDR1 reads SGHNT; CDR2 reads YENEEA. The CDR3 is 15 amino acids. Trimming pared 0 bases from V and 9 bases from J, leaving 15 bases between. CDR3 protein: CASSLDLGGVTEQFF. The CDR3 DNA reads as TGTGCCAGCAGCTTAGATCTTGGTGGGGTGACTGAGCAGTTCTTC.

The chain joins TRBV5-1 to TRBJ2-7; TRBD1 matches at 10 bases. Per germline, CDR1 SGHRS and CDR2 YFSETQ. Losses at the gene ends were 0 bases for V and 0 bases for J; bases not matched to a gene: 3. CDR3 length equals 16 residues. For the CDR3, the DNA is TGCGCCAGCAGCTTGGCCCGGACAGGGGGCTCCTACGAGCAGTACTTC. Translating it yields CASSLARTGGSYEQYF.

The chain uses TRBV6-1 and TRBJ2-5; 8 bases fit TRBD1. V shed 11 bases, J shed 4 bases, and the junction held 12 bases outside the gene matches. Germline CDR1 is MNHNS and CDR2 is SASEGT. The CDR3 is 14 amino acids. CDR3 in amino acids: CACTQGAGVETQYF. CDR3 DNA: TGTGCCTGCACTCAGGGGGCCGGGGTAGAGACCCAGTACTTC.

J is TRBJ2-2 and V is TRBV4-1, with TRBD1 matching over 9 bases. V shed 1 base, J shed 5 bases, and the junction held 5 bases outside the gene matches. From germline, CDR1 is MGHRA and CDR2 YSYEKL. This CDR3 has 16 residues. The CDR3 loop is CASSQGTGAGTGELFF. CDR3 in DNA: TGCGCCAGCAGCCAAGGGACAGGGGCGGGGACCGGGGAGCTGTTTTTT.

V usage is TRBV28 and J usage is TRBJ2-7; 7 bases are a match to TRBD1. The CDR3 runs to 13 residues. Germline loops: CDR1 MDHEN, CDR2 SYDVKM. Trimming removed 9 bases from V and 4 bases from J; junction bases left unmatched: 9. The CDR3 DNA reads TGTGCCAGTAGACAGGGTAATTTGTACGAGCAGTACTTC. It yields the protein CASRQGNLYEQYF.

This chain uses TRBV5-1 with TRBJ2-5; 11 bases map to TRBD1. The V gene's germline CDR1 is SGHRS and CDR2 YFSETQ. Trimming took 5 bases from V and 1 from J; bases not matched to a gene: 16. There are 19 residues in the CDR3. CDR3 in amino acids: CASSPGQGVLAGSQETQYF. CDR3 DNA sequence: TGCGCCAGCAGTCCGGGACAGGGGGTTCTAGCGGGGTCCCAAGAGACCCAGTACTTC.

The chain combines TRBV9 with TRBJ1-2; D not resolved. V lost 0 bases to trimming and J lost 0 bases, with 9 bases between them. Per germline, CDR1 SGDLS and CDR2 YYNGEE. The CDR3 covers 15 residues. CDR3 in DNA: TGTGCCAGCAGCGTAGCGAACACCCCTAACTATGGCTACACCTTC. Translating it yields CASSVANTPNYGYTF.

In nucleotides, the CDR3 is TGTGCCAGCAGCTTTACTCGGGAGAGCTCCTACAATGAGCAGTTCTTC. Protein: CASSFTRESSYNEQFF. The chain links TRBV11-3 to TRBJ2-1; weak D call: TRBD2 (6 bases). Germline V gives CDR1 SGHNT, CDR2 YENEEA. V shed 3 bases and J shed 0 bases, with 12 bases lying between them. This CDR3 has 16 residues.

The chain has TRBV2 and TRBJ2-5, with a weak D call TRBD1 (6 bases). This CDR3 is 13 amino acids long. Germline CDR1 is SNHLY and CDR2 is FYNNEI. Trimming cost V 6 bases and J 5 bases, with 13 bases left between them. The CDR3 protein is CASSYRVGETQYF. For the CDR3, the DNA is TGTGCCAGCAGCTACAGGGTAGGGGAGACCCAGTACTTC.

The rearrangement links TRBV4-1 to TRBJ1-5, with D maybe TRBD1 (5 bases). The CDR3 is made up of 13 amino acids. V dropped 4 bases and J dropped 1 base, with 5 bases sitting between them. Germline CDR1 and CDR2: MGHRA and YSYEKL. In DNA form, the CDR3 reads TGCGCCAGCAGCCGGGACAGCAATCAGCCCCAGCATTTT. Encoded protein: CASSRDSNQPQHF.

V usage is TRBV7-9 and J usage is TRBJ1-1, with 11 nucleotides matching TRBD1. The CDR3 length is 17 residues. V lost 0 bases and J lost 5; bases outside the gene matches: 8. Germline V gene data show CDR1 as SEHNR and CDR2 as FQNEAQ (reference sequence). As DNA, the CDR3 is TGTGCCAGCAGCTTAGCCCCAACCGGGACAGGGGGGACTGAAGCTTTCTTT. This encodes CASSLAPTGTGGTEAFF.

This chain connects TRBV2 to TRBJ2-2, with D tentatively TRBD1 (6 bases). The V end was cut by 5 bases, the J end by 5 bases, with 9 bases between. The CDR3 runs 13 residues. Per germline, CDR1 SNHLY and CDR2 FYNNEI. This CDR3 is CASSTQGTGELFF. The CDR3 DNA reads TGTGCCAGCAGTACCCAGGGGACCGGGGAGCTGTTTTTT.

The chain is built from TRBV9 and TRBJ2-3, with D hard to call. Germline CDR1 SGDLS, CDR2 YYNGEE. The CDR3 sequence is 13 residues long. V was pared by 1 base and J by 4 bases, with 7 bases between. CDR3 nucleotide sequence: TGTGCCAGCAGCGTATTCCAGGCAGATACGCAGTATTTT. Translating it yields CASSVFQADTQYF.

This clone occurred once. The V call is TRBV25-1, the J call TRBJ2-1; D ambiguous. Trimming shortened V by 8 bases and J by 4 bases, and 9 bases separated the two germline ends. This CDR3 has 12 residues. Germline CDR1 MGHDK, CDR2 SYGVNS. CDR3 nucleotides: TGTGCCAGCCTGGGGAATTACAATGAGCAGTTCTTC. It yields the protein CASLGNYNEQFF.

This clone was observed a few times. The chain has TRBV9 and TRBJ2-3, with D possibly matching TRBD2 (6 bases). CDR1 is SGDLS, CDR2 YYNGEE, per germline. V gave up 0 bases and J gave up 4 bases, with 12 bases separating them. The CDR3 consists of 15 residues. The CDR3 DNA sequence: TGTGCCAGCAGCGTAGGCGGGCTAGCGTCAGATACGCAGTATTTT. It yields the protein CASSVGGLASDTQYF.

This chain links TRBV11-3 with TRBJ2-7; 10 nucleotides line up with TRBD2. The CDR3 runs to 14 residues. V lost 0 bases, J lost 7 bases, and 3 bases stayed unmatched. Looked up from germline, CDR1 is SGHNT and CDR2 is YENEEA. This CDR3 is CASSLELAGWEQYF. The CDR3 DNA is TGTGCCAGCAGCTTAGAACTAGCGGGATGGGAGCAGTACTTC.

The V call is TRBV28, the J call TRBJ1-1, with D hard to call. The CDR3 totals 14 residues. Per the germline V gene, CDR1 is MDHEN and CDR2 is SYDVKM. V gave up 6 bases and J gave up 1 base, with 12 bases separating them. As DNA, the CDR3 is TGTGCCAGCAGGACCCCTCGGGGGAACACTGAAGCTTTCTTT. This gives the protein CASRTPRGNTEAFF.